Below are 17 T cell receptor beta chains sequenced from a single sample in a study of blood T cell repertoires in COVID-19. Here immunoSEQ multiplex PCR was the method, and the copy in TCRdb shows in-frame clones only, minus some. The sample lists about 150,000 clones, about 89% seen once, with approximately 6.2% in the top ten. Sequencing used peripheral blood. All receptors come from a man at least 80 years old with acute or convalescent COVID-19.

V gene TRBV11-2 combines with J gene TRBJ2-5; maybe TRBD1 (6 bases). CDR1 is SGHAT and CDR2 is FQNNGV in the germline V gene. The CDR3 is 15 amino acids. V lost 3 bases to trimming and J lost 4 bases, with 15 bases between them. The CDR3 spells CASSLRGQGSETQYF. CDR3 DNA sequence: TGTGCCAGCAGCTTGAGAGGCCAGGGGTCAGAGACCCAGTACTTC.

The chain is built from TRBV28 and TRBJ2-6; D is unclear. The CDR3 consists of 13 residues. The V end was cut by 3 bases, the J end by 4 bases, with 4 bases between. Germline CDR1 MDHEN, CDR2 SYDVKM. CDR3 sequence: CASSFSGANVLTF. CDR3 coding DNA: TGTGCCAGCAGTTTCTCCGGGGCCAACGTCCTGACTTTC.

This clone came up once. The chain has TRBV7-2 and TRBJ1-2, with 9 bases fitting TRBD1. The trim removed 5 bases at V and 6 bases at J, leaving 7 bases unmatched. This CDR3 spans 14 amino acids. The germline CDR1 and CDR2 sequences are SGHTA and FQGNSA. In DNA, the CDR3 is TGTGCCAGCAGCCCCCGGACAGGGGAAGATGGCTACACCTTC. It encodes CASSPRTGEDGYTF.

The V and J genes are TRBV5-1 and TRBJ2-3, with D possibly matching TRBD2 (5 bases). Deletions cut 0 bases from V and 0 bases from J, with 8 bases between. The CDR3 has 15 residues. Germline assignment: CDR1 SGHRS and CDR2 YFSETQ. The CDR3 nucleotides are TGCGCCAGCAGCTTGGAAGCGGCTAGCACAGATACGCAGTATTTT. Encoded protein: CASSLEAASTDTQYF.

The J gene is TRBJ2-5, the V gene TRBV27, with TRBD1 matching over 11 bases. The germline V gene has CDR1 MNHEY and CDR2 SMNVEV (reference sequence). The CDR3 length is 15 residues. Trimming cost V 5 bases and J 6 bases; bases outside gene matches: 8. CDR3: CASSRVDRGQQTQYF. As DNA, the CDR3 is TGTGCCAGCAGTCGAGTGGACAGGGGGCAACAGACCCAGTACTTC.

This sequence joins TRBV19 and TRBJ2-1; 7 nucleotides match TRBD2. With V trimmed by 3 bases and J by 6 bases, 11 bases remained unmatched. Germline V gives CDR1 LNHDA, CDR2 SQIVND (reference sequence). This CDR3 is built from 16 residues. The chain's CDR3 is CASSIETGGWLNEQFF. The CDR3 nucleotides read TGTGCCAGTAGTATTGAGACGGGGGGATGGCTCAATGAGCAGTTCTTC.

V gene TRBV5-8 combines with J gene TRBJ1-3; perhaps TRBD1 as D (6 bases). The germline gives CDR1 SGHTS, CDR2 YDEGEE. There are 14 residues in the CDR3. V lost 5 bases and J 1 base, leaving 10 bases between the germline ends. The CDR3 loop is CASSYRVSGNTIYF. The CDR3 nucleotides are TGTGCCAGCAGTTACAGGGTGTCTGGAAACACCATATATTTT.

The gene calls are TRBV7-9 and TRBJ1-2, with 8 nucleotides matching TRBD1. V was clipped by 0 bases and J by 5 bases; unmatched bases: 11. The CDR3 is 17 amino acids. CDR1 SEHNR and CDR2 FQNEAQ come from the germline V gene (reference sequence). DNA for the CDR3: TGTGCCAGCAGCTTAGCTGGACAGGGAAGCCGTCGTTATGGCTACACCTTC. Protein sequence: CASSLAGQGSRRYGYTF. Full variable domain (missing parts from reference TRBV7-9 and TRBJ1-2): DTGVSQNPRHKITKRGQNVTFRCDPISEHNRLYWYRQTLGQGPEFLTYFQNEAQLEKSRLLSDRFSAERPKGSFSTLEIQRTEQGDSAMYLCASSLAGQGSRRYGYTFGSGTRLTVV.

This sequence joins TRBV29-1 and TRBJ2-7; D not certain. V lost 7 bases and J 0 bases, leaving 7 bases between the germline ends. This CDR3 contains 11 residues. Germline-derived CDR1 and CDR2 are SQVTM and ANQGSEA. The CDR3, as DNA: TGCAGCGGGTCGAGCTCCTACGAGCAGTACTTC. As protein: CSGSSSYEQYF.

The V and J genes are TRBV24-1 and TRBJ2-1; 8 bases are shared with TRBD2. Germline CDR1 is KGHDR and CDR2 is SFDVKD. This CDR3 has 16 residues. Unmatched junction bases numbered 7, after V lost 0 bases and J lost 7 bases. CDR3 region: CATSDLAGGRGNEQFF. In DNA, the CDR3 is TGTGCCACCAGTGATTTGGCGGGGGGCCGCGGGAATGAGCAGTTCTTC.

The CDR3 protein is CASSPPEQETQYF. The CDR3 nucleotides are TGTGCCAGCTCACCACCTGAGCAAGAGACCCAGTACTTC. This rearrangement joins TRBV18 to TRBJ2-5; D is ambiguous. The V and J ends lost 0 bases and 2 bases respectively, with 4 bases between them. Per the germline V gene, CDR1 is KGHSH and CDR2 is LQKENI. The CDR3 totals 13 residues.

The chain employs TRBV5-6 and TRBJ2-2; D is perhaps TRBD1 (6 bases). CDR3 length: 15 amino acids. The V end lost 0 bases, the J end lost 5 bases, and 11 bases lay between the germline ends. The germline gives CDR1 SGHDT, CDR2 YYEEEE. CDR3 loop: CASSLAPGDTGELFF. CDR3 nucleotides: TGTGCCAGCAGCTTGGCGCCAGGGGATACCGGGGAGCTGTTTTTT.

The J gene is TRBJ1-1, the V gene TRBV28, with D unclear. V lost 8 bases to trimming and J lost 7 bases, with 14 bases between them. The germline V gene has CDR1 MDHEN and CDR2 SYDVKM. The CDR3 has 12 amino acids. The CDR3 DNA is TGTGCCAGCTGTAGCGGGCCCTTTGAAGCTTTCTTT. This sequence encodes CASCSGPFEAFF.

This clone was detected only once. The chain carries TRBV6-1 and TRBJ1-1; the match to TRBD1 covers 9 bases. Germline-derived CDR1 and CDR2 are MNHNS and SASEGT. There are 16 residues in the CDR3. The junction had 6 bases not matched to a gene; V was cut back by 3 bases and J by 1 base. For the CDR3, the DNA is TGTGCCAGCAGTGAGGGACAGGGATTATCGAACACTGAAGCTTTCTTT. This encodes CASSEGQGLSNTEAFF.

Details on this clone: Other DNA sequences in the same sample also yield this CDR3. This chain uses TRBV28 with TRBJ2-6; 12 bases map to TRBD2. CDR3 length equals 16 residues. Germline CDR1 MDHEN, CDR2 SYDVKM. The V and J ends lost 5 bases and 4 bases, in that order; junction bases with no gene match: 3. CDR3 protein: CASSPSGGAGANVLTF. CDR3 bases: TGTGCCAGCAGTCCTAGCGGGGGGGCGGGGGCCAACGTCCTGACTTTC.

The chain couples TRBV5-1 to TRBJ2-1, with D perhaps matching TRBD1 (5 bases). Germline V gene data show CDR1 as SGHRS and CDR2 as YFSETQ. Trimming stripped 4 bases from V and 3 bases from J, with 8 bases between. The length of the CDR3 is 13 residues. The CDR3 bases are TGCGCCAGCAGCACAGGACACTACAATGAGCAGTTCTTC. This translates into CASSTGHYNEQFF.

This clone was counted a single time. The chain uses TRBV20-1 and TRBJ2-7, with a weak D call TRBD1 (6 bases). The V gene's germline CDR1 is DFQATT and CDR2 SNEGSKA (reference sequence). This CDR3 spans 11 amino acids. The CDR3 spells CVTGTPYEQYF. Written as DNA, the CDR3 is TGCGTAACCGGGACACCATACGAGCAGTACTTC.